These 31 T cell receptor beta chains originate from one sample sequenced in a study of blood T cell repertoires in COVID-19. Profiled with immunoSEQ multiplex PCR; TCRdb holds only in-frame clones, not every one. The sample gives about 28,000 clones, about 88% of which show up once; approximately 50% is in the top ten. Sequenced input: peripheral blood. The receptors stem from a human donor with acute or convalescent COVID-19. The donor label of this sample is uncertain.

The chain links TRBV25-1 to TRBJ1-1, with 7 positions matching TRBD1. Unmatched junction bases numbered 5, after V lost 6 bases and J lost 4 bases. Germline V gene data show CDR1 as MGHDK and CDR2 as SYGVNS. The CDR3 is 13 residues long. CDR3 nucleotide sequence: TGTGCCAGCAGCCAACAGGGGACCACTGAAGCTTTCTTT. This gives the protein CASSQQGTTEAFF.

The chain uses TRBV11-3 and TRBJ2-3, with unresolved D. From germline, CDR1 is SGHNT and CDR2 YENEEA. There are 12 residues in the CDR3. The germline V and J ends were trimmed by 1 base and 5 bases, with 4 bases remaining between them. The CDR3: CASSLGRDTQYF. The CDR3 bases are TGTGCCAGCAGCTTAGGTAGAGATACGCAGTATTTT.

The chain couples TRBV3-1 (or the pseudogene TRBV3-2) to TRBJ2-7, with 8 bases lining up with TRBD2. The ends lost 5 bases at V and 2 bases at J; junction bases unmatched: 5. Looked up from germline, CDR1 is LGHDT and CDR2 is YNNKEL (reference sequence). This CDR3 comprises 14 residues. The CDR3 region has the DNA TGTGCCAGCAGCTATACTAGCGGAGCCTACGAGCAGTACTTC. Translating gives CASSYTSGAYEQYF.

V gene TRBV27 combines with J gene TRBJ2-4; D is perhaps TRBD1 (5 bases). Trimming stripped 2 bases from V and 7 bases from J, with 12 bases between. Germline V lookup: CDR1 MNHEY, CDR2 SMNVEV (reference sequence). The CDR3 has 14 amino acids. The DNA for the CDR3 is TGTGCCAGCAGTTTAGTGAGGAAGGGGAACATTCAGTACTTC. Translation: CASSLVRKGNIQYF.

The chain combines TRBV27 with TRBJ1-2; 11 bases match TRBD1. The ends lost 1 base at V and 5 bases at J; junction bases unmatched: 6. Germline V CDR1 and CDR2: MNHEY, SMNVEV (reference sequence). This CDR3 contains 16 residues. In nucleotides, the CDR3 is TGTGCCAGCAGTTTATACCGGACAGGGGGCTCGTATGGCTACACCTTC. Encoded protein: CASSLYRTGGSYGYTF.

J is TRBJ2-1 and V is TRBV3-1 (or the pseudogene TRBV3-2); a possible D gene is TRBD1 (5 bases). With 0 bases removed from V and 2 bases from J, the gap between germline ends came to 8 bases. The germline CDR1 and CDR2 sequences are LGHDT and YNNKEL (reference sequence). This CDR3 is 15 amino acids long. The CDR3 DNA is TGTGCCAGCAGCCAAGAGGGGCAAGCCTACAATGAGCAGTTCTTC. Translated: CASSQEGQAYNEQFF.

The chain employs TRBV3-1 (or the pseudogene TRBV3-2) and TRBJ2-1, with D unclear. Germline V gene lookup returns CDR1 LGHDT and CDR2 YNNKEL (reference sequence). This CDR3 contains 14 residues. V was shortened by 1 base and J by 10 bases, with 14 bases between the two germline ends. The CDR3 nucleotides are TGTGCCAGCAGCCAAGGACACTCCGTTTCCGAGCAGTTCTTC. The encoded protein is CASSQGHSVSEQFF.

This chain uses TRBV25-1 with TRBJ1-2; weak D call: TRBD1 (6 bases). V was trimmed by 1 base and J by 1 base, leaving 7 bases between them. The CDR3 is 14 residues long. Per the germline V gene, CDR1 is MGHDK and CDR2 is SYGVNS. The CDR3 DNA sequence: TGTGCCAGCAGTGAATCAGGGGATAACTATGGCTACACCTTC. Amino acids: CASSESGDNYGYTF.

This sequence joins TRBV2 and TRBJ2-5; maybe TRBD1 (5 bases). Per germline, CDR1 SNHLY and CDR2 FYNNEI. V was trimmed by 4 bases and J by 3 bases, leaving 9 bases between them. There are 13 residues in the CDR3. The CDR3: CASSAFREETQYF. For the CDR3, the DNA is TGTGCCAGCAGTGCGTTCAGGGAAGAGACCCAGTACTTC.

The chain uses TRBV4-1 and TRBJ2-7, with 7 positions matching TRBD1. Unmatched junction bases numbered 4, after V lost 1 base and J lost 4 bases. The V gene's germline CDR1 is MGHRA and CDR2 YSYEKL. The CDR3 covers 14 residues. CDR3 DNA sequence: TGCGCCAGCAGCCAAGGGGACAGCTTTTACGAGCAGTACTTC. Residues: CASSQGDSFYEQYF.

The chain is built from TRBV18 and TRBJ1-3, with 7 bases identical to TRBD1. V gave up 2 bases and J gave up 0 bases; unmatched junction bases: 4. This CDR3 is 16 amino acids long. CDR1 and CDR2 (germline): KGHSH, LQKENI. CDR3 in amino acids: CASSPIRQGSGNTIYF. The CDR3 DNA reads TGTGCCAGCTCACCAATAAGACAGGGCTCTGGAAACACCATATATTTT.

This rearrangement joins TRBV10-1 to TRBJ2-1; a weak D match, TRBD2 (5 bases). V was trimmed by 8 bases and J by 0 bases, leaving 11 bases between them. The CDR3 contains 14 residues. Germline lookup yields CDR1 WNHNN and CDR2 SYGVQD (reference sequence). CDR3 residues: CASFQRCSYNEQFF. The CDR3 region has the DNA TGCGCCAGCTTTCAGCGGTGCTCCTACAATGAGCAGTTCTTC.

The chain has TRBV5-1 and TRBJ2-5, with TRBD1 identical over 9 bases. The CDR3 spans 13 residues. The V and J ends lost 5 bases and 5 bases, in that order; junction bases with no gene match: 4. Germline CDR1 and CDR2: SGHRS and YFSETQ. CDR3 sequence: CASRPGQGETQYF. CDR3 coding DNA: TGCGCCAGCAGACCCGGACAGGGGGAGACCCAGTACTTC.

The chain couples TRBV5-1 to TRBJ2-3; D is perhaps TRBD1 (6 bases). V was clipped by 3 bases and J by 1 base, with 9 bases between them. This CDR3 has 14 amino acids. Germline V gives CDR1 SGHRS, CDR2 YFSETQ. CDR3: CASSSEGGTDTQYF. The DNA of the CDR3 is TGCGCCAGCAGCTCCGAGGGGGGCACAGATACGCAGTATTTT.

The V and J genes are TRBV29-1 and TRBJ1-1, with 7 nucleotides matching TRBD1. There are 12 residues in the CDR3. Per the germline V gene, CDR1 is SQVTM and CDR2 is ANQGSEA. The trim removed 6 bases at V and 4 bases at J, leaving 5 bases unmatched. Written as DNA, the CDR3 is TGCAGCGTCCGCGGGACAGCCACTGAAGCTTTCTTT. The encoded protein is CSVRGTATEAFF.

The CDR3 region is CSVDKPQGTDTQYF. DNA for the CDR3: TGCAGCGTTGATAAACCTCAGGGCACAGATACGCAGTATTTT. V is TRBV29-1 and J is TRBJ2-3; D is undetermined. This CDR3 has 14 amino acids. Germline CDR1 and CDR2: SQVTM and ANQGSEA. The V gene lost 3 bases and the J gene lost 1 base, with 11 bases spanning the gap.

The chain employs TRBV3-1 (or the pseudogene TRBV3-2) and TRBJ1-4; 7 nucleotides match TRBD1. CDR1 is LGHDT and CDR2 is YNNKEL in the germline V gene (reference sequence). V shed 4 bases, J shed 8 bases, and the junction held 4 bases outside the gene matches. The CDR3 sequence is 13 residues long. The CDR3 DNA reads as TGTGCCAGCAGCCGATGGACAGGAGAAAAACTGTTTTTT. This translates into CASSRWTGEKLFF.

V usage is TRBV5-1 and J usage is TRBJ1-5; tentative D call: TRBD1 (5 bases). V shed 4 bases and J shed 4 bases, with 9 bases lying between them. CDR3 size: 13 residues. Germline CDR1 SGHRS, CDR2 YFSETQ. The CDR3 loop is CASSPQGNQPQHF. For the CDR3, the DNA is TGCGCCAGCAGCCCTCAGGGTAATCAGCCCCAGCATTTT.

The chain joins TRBV10-3 to TRBJ1-1, with D unclear. CDR1 is ENHRY and CDR2 is SYGVKD in the germline V gene. The CDR3 spans 14 residues. Trimming removed 0 bases at V and 0 bases at J, with 5 bases between. This chain's CDR3 is CAISESQMNTEAFF. The CDR3 DNA sequence: TGTGCCATCAGTGAGTCTCAGATGAACACTGAAGCTTTCTTT.

The genes are TRBV5-5 and TRBJ2-1, with D hard to call. CDR1 and CDR2 from the germline V gene are SGHKS and YYEKEE (reference sequence). With 0 bases removed from V and 4 bases from J, the gap between germline ends came to 11 bases. The CDR3 length is 15 residues. The CDR3 spells CASSLGANLYNEQFF. The CDR3 DNA reads TGTGCCAGCAGCTTGGGGGCCAACCTATACAATGAGCAGTTCTTC. The complete variable domain, with remaining parts taken from reference TRBV5-5 and TRBJ2-1, reads DAGVTQSPTHLIKTRGQQVTLRCSPISGHKSVSWYQQVLGQGPQFIFQYYEKEERGRGNFPDRFSARQFPNYSSELNVNALLLGDSALYLCASSLGANLYNEQFFGPGTRLTVL.

The chain uses TRBV24-1 and TRBJ2-1, with 10 bases identical to TRBD2. J lost 6 bases, V lost 4 bases, and 11 bases had no gene match. The CDR3 is made up of 17 amino acids. From germline, CDR1 is KGHDR and CDR2 SFDVKD. The CDR3 region has the DNA TGTGCCACCAGTGAGGGTGGTAGCGGGGGGAGGCGCAATGAGCAGTTCTTC. As protein: CATSEGGSGGRRNEQFF.

The rearrangement joins TRBV2 to TRBJ2-5; 8 bases fit TRBD1. The length of the CDR3 is 15 residues. J lost 4 bases, V lost 3 bases, and 7 bases had no gene match. The V gene's germline CDR1 is SNHLY and CDR2 FYNNEI. The CDR3: CASSDRGQVGETQYF. The CDR3 nucleotides are TGTGCCAGCAGTGACAGGGGGCAAGTCGGAGAGACCCAGTACTTC.

The chain couples TRBV7-9 to TRBJ2-7; 8 nucleotides agree with TRBD1. Germline trimming cut 5 bases from V and 3 bases from J; bases unmatched to any gene: 6. CDR1 SEHNR and CDR2 FQNEAQ come from the germline V gene (reference sequence). The CDR3 has 14 residues. CDR3 sequence reads: CASSLADRVYEQYV. As DNA, the CDR3 is TGTGCCAGCAGCCTGGCGGACAGGGTCTACGAGCAGTACGTC.

This chain uses TRBV14 with TRBJ2-1; D is undetermined. V was shortened by 6 bases and J by 7 bases, with 10 bases between the two germline ends. CDR3 length: 12 amino acids. CDR1 SGHDN and CDR2 FVKESK come from the germline V gene. CDR3 coding DNA: TGTGCCAGCAGTGTTAGCTTTAATGAGCAGTTCTTC. Amino acids: CASSVSFNEQFF.

V and J are TRBV10-2 and TRBJ1-3; a weak D match, TRBD1 (5 bases). Germline V gene lookup returns CDR1 WSHSY and CDR2 SAAADI. CDR3 size: 13 residues. V lost 2 bases to trimming and J lost 8 bases, with 10 bases between them. The chain's CDR3 is CASSEQGTYTIYF. The CDR3 DNA reads TGCGCCAGCAGTGAGCAGGGTACATACACCATATATTTT.

The rearrangement links TRBV5-6 to TRBJ2-6; 7 nucleotides agree with TRBD1. CDR1 is SGHDT, CDR2 YYEEEE, per germline. The J segment lost 0 bases and the V segment lost 10 bases, leaving 7 bases of the junction unmatched. The CDR3 is 15 residues long. CDR3 sequence (DNA): TGTGCCTCATGGGGACAGCACTCTGGGGCCAACGTCCTGACTTTC. This encodes CASWGQHSGANVLTF.

The genes are TRBV2 and TRBJ2-1; D gene ambiguous. Trimming removed 5 bases from V and 6 bases from J, with 8 bases in between. Germline values: CDR1 SNHLY, CDR2 FYNNEI. The CDR3 is 12 residues long. The CDR3 spells CASSPTFNEQFF. CDR3 bases: TGTGCCAGCAGTCCTACGTTCAATGAGCAGTTCTTC. Looking up the rest from reference TRBV2 and TRBJ2-1 gives the full variable domain: EPEVTQTPSHQVTQMGQEVILRCVPISNHLYFYWYRQILGQKVEFLVSFYNNEISEKSEIFDDQFSVERPDGSNFTLKIRSTKLEDSAMYFCASSPTFNEQFFGPGTRLTVL.

The chain uses TRBV2 and TRBJ1-3, with D unclear. V shed 3 bases and J shed 5 bases, with 8 bases lying between them. This CDR3 has 13 residues. The germline V gene encodes CDR1 SNHLY and CDR2 FYNNEI. CDR3 protein: CASSDGQRNTIYF. The CDR3, as DNA: TGTGCCAGCAGTGATGGGCAGCGAAACACCATATATTTT.

The chain joins TRBV19 to TRBJ2-6; maybe TRBD2 (5 bases). The CDR3 runs to 16 residues. V was cut by 5 bases and J by 2 bases, with 13 bases left in between. The V gene's germline CDR1 is LNHDA and CDR2 SQIVND (reference sequence). This CDR3 is CASSPARDTGANVLTF. In DNA form, the CDR3 reads TGTGCCAGTAGTCCCGCGAGGGATACTGGGGCCAACGTCCTGACTTTC. Full variable domain (missing parts from reference TRBV19 and TRBJ2-6): DGGITQSPKYLFRKEGQNVTLSCEQNLNHDAMYWYRQDPGQGLRLIYYSQIVNDFQKGDIAEGYSVSREKKESFPLTVTSAQKNPTAFYLCASSPARDTGANVLTFGAGSRLTVL.

V is TRBV3-1 (or the pseudogene TRBV3-2) and J is TRBJ2-3, with 10 bases matching TRBD2. The CDR3 loop spans 16 amino acids. V was clipped by 2 bases and J by 5 bases; unmatched bases: 7. Germline V gives CDR1 LGHDT, CDR2 YNNKEL (reference sequence). The CDR3 bases are TGTGCCAGCAGCCAACTAGCGGGAGCCATGGGAGATACGCAGTATTTT. This sequence encodes CASSQLAGAMGDTQYF.

The CDR3: CASSFYGGGSETQYF. The CDR3 DNA reads as TGTGCCAGCAGTTTTTATGGCGGGGGGTCGGAGACCCAGTACTTC. V and J are TRBV28 and TRBJ2-5; 8 nucleotides align to TRBD2. The CDR3 covers 15 residues. The germline CDR1 and CDR2 sequences are MDHEN and SYDVKM. J was trimmed by 5 bases and V by 3 bases; bases with no gene match: 8.